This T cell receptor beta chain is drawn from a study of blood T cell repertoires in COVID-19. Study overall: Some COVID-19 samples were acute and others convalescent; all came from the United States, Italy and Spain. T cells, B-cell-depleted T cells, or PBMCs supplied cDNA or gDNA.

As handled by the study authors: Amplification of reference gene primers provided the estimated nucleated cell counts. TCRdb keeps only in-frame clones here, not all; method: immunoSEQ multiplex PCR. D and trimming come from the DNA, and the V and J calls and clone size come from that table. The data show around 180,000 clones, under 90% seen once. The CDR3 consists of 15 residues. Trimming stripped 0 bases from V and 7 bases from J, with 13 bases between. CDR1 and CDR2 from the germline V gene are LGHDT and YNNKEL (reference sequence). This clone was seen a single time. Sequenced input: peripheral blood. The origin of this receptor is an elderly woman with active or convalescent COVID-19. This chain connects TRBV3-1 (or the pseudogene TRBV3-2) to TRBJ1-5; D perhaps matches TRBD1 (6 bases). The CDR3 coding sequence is TGTGCCAGCAGCCAAGATGGGCAGGGGTACCAGCCCCAGCATTTT. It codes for CASSQDGQGYQPQHF.